Listed here are 32 T cell receptor beta chains from one sample, sequenced in a study of cytomegalovirus exposure and HLA in healthy donors. 60 Vbeta and 13 Jbeta primers were used in PCR. This table comes from immunoSEQ multiplex PCR, and its TCRdb copy is limited to in-frame clones, with some not included. The profile covers about 140,000 clones, with 77% appearing a single time and around 1.7% taken by the ten largest. The specimen was PBMCs. These receptors were obtained from a female donor in good health and CMV-seronegative.

This chain links TRBV9 with TRBJ2-2; a weak D match, TRBD2 (7 bases). V was clipped by 0 bases and J by 7 bases, with 13 bases between them. The germline CDR1 and CDR2 sequences are SGDLS and YYNGEE. This CDR3 contains 15 residues. The CDR3 is CASSVVGGHDGELFF. In DNA form, the CDR3 reads TGTGCCAGCAGCGTAGTGGGGGGGCACGACGGGGAGCTGTTTTTT.

The chain employs TRBV6-6 and TRBJ1-3; TRBD1 might be the D (5 bases). V dropped 5 bases and J dropped 0 bases, with 14 bases sitting between them. CDR1 is MNHNY, CDR2 SVGAGI, per germline (reference sequence). CDR3 length equals 16 residues. The CDR3 region has the DNA TGTGCCAGCAGTGGTGACAGTCCCAACTCTGGAAACACCATATATTTT. Protein sequence: CASSGDSPNSGNTIYF.

This sequence joins TRBV27 and TRBJ2-1; 11 positions agree with TRBD2. Germline values: CDR1 MNHEY, CDR2 SMNVEV (reference sequence). V shed 5 bases, J shed 8 bases, and the junction held 8 bases outside the gene matches. The CDR3 totals 15 residues. The CDR3 DNA is TGTGCCAGCAGTGTAACTAGCGGGAGCATCTATGAGCAGTTCTTC. This translates into CASSVTSGSIYEQFF.

This chain uses TRBV4-2 with TRBJ2-1; 9 bases are shared with TRBD2. CDR3 length: 16 amino acids. CDR1 is LGHNA, CDR2 YNFKEQ, per germline. V lost 2 bases to trimming and J lost 7 bases; unmatched junction nucleotides: 9. The CDR3 sequence: CASSQTPGLAGNEQFF. The CDR3 coding sequence is TGTGCCAGCAGCCAAACTCCGGGGCTAGCGGGGAATGAGCAGTTCTTC.

The chain carries TRBV18 and TRBJ2-1; D may be TRBD2 (5 bases). The length of the CDR3 is 19 residues. Trimming removed 0 bases from V and 0 bases from J, with 18 bases in between. Germline lookup yields CDR1 KGHSH and CDR2 LQKENI. Here the CDR3 reads CASSPPGTSSGGSYNEQFF. DNA for the CDR3: TGTGCCAGCTCACCACCCGGAACTTCGTCTGGAGGCTCCTACAATGAGCAGTTCTTC.

The V call is TRBV6-5, the J call TRBJ1-5, with 8 bases identical to TRBD1. Per germline, CDR1 MNHEY and CDR2 SVGAGI. V lost 4 bases, J lost 7 bases, and 6 bases stayed unmatched. The CDR3 loop spans 14 amino acids. In DNA form, the CDR3 reads TGTGCCAGCAGTTCTACCGGACAGGGCCAGCCCCAGCATTTT. Protein sequence: CASSSTGQGQPQHF.

This clone was picked up a small number of times. Germline and junction disagree at one end, which may indicate a read error. The V gene is TRBV10-3, the J gene TRBJ2-2, with TRBD1 matching over 8 bases. The CDR3 spans 16 residues. Per the germline V gene, CDR1 is ENHRY and CDR2 is SYGVKD. The CDR3 bases are TGTGCCAGCAGTGAAGTGACAGGGGCAAGCACCGGGGAGCTGTTTTTT. Amino acid sequence: CASSEVTGASTGELFF.

This clone turned up a few times. The V gene is TRBV27, the J gene TRBJ2-7; 10 bases fit TRBD2. Trimming cost V 8 bases and J 5 bases; bases outside gene matches: 6. Germline CDR1 MNHEY, CDR2 SMNVEV (reference sequence). The CDR3 has 13 residues. The CDR3 spells CASQTSGTDEQYF. In nucleotides, the CDR3 is TGTGCCAGCCAAACTAGCGGGACCGACGAGCAGTACTTC.

This rearrangement joins TRBV14 to TRBJ2-7; 13 bases match TRBD2. The CDR3 totals 17 residues. The V gene end was trimmed by 4 bases and the J gene end by 0 bases; junction bases not matched to a gene: 6. Per germline, CDR1 SGHDN and CDR2 FVKESK. The CDR3 is CASSPLGLAGNSYEQYF. For the CDR3, the DNA is TGTGCCAGCAGCCCCTTGGGACTAGCGGGAAACTCCTACGAGCAGTACTTC. The entire variable domain, with the rest obtained from reference TRBV14 and TRBJ2-7, is as follows: EAGVTQFPSHSVIEKGQTVTLRCDPISGHDNLYWYRRVMGKEIKFLLHFVKESKQDESGMPNNRFLAERTGGTYSTLKVQPAELEDSGVYFCASSPLGLAGNSYEQYFGPGTRLTVT.

The chain couples TRBV7-6 to TRBJ2-5, with 8 nucleotides matching TRBD2. V gave up 0 bases and J gave up 5 bases; unmatched junction bases: 8. This CDR3 is built from 16 residues. In germline, CDR1 is SGHVS, CDR2 FNYEAQ. The CDR3 nucleotides are TGTGCCAGCAGCTTAGCTGGTGGACGGGGGGGGGAGACCCAGTACTTC. Protein: CASSLAGGRGGETQYF. Complete variable domain (other parts from reference TRBV7-6 and TRBJ2-5): GAGVSQSPRYKVTKRGQDVALRCDPISGHVSLYWYRQALGQGPEFLTYFNYEAQQDKSGLPNDRFSAERPEGSISTLTIQRTEQRDSAMYRCASSLAGGRGGETQYFGPGTRLLVL.

This chain uses TRBV5-1 with TRBJ1-6; a possible D gene is TRBD1 (6 bases). Trimming cost V 5 bases and J 13 bases, with 19 bases left between them. The CDR3 is 14 residues long. The germline CDR1 and CDR2 sequences are SGHRS and YFSETQ. This CDR3 reads CASRTTGSADPLHF. The CDR3 DNA reads TGCGCCAGCAGGACAACAGGGAGTGCCGATCCCCTCCACTTT.

The CDR3 spells CAWSIGTGSYEQYF. In DNA form, the CDR3 reads TGTGCCTGGAGTATAGGGACAGGGTCCTACGAGCAGTACTTC. The chain uses TRBV30 and TRBJ2-7, with 9 positions matching TRBD1. The CDR3 contains 14 residues. Germline V gene data show CDR1 as GTSNPN and CDR2 as SVGIG (reference sequence). With V trimmed by 2 bases and J by 1 base, 3 bases remained unmatched.

This clone was seen just once. This rearrangement joins TRBV10-1 to TRBJ2-7; 8 bases map to TRBD1. The CDR3 covers 13 residues. Germline assignment: CDR1 WNHNN and CDR2 SYGVQD (reference sequence). Trimming cost V 4 bases and J 7 bases; bases outside gene matches: 6. The CDR3 DNA is TGCGCCAGCAGTGGTGGACAGGGCGGAGAGCAGTACTTC. Translation gives CASSGGQGGEQYF.

The chain is built from TRBV27 and TRBJ2-7, with a tentative D call TRBD2 (5 bases). Germline CDR1 MNHEY, CDR2 SMNVEV (reference sequence). The CDR3 runs to 13 residues. Trimming shortened V by 4 bases and J by 7 bases, and 14 bases separated the two germline ends. DNA for the CDR3: TGTGCCAGCAGTTCCCCCGGGTGGAGGGAGCAGTACTTC. The encoded protein is CASSSPGWREQYF.

The chain combines TRBV6-1 with TRBJ1-5; D is ambiguous. V lost 8 bases and J 4 bases, leaving 21 bases between the germline ends. The CDR3 is made up of 16 amino acids. The germline V gene has CDR1 MNHNS and CDR2 SASEGT. CDR3 DNA: TGTGCCAGCTGGGAAGGGTCAGGCTCTTTTAATCAGCCCCAGCATTTT. As protein: CASWEGSGSFNQPQHF.

This chain links TRBV27 with TRBJ2-1; D uncertain. This CDR3 comprises 13 residues. V shed 6 bases and J shed 9 bases, with 15 bases lying between them. Germline V gives CDR1 MNHEY, CDR2 SMNVEV (reference sequence). CDR3 sequence: CASSLSFGSEQFF. As DNA, the CDR3 is TGTGCCAGCAGCCTATCATTCGGTAGTGAGCAGTTCTTC.

This chain joins TRBV2 and TRBJ1-2, with D possibly TRBD1 on 6 matching bases. CDR3 length: 13 residues. Germline loops: CDR1 SNHLY, CDR2 FYNNEI. Trimming cost V 7 bases and J 10 bases, with 19 bases left between them. The CDR3 sequence is CASTLPNQGNYTF. Here the CDR3 DNA reads TGTGCCAGCACCCTTCCAAATCAGGGGAACTACACCTTC.

This clone has just a few counts. The chain has TRBV28 and TRBJ2-7; D may be TRBD2 (5 bases). The CDR3 loop spans 15 amino acids. Looked up from germline, CDR1 is MDHEN and CDR2 is SYDVKM. V was cut by 3 bases and J by 0 bases, with 12 bases left in between. CDR3 coding DNA: TGTGCCAGCAGTTTCCCCGGGATCCTCTCCTACGAGCAGTACTTC. This gives the protein CASSFPGILSYEQYF.

The CDR3 loop reads CASSEVTGGTKAGANVLTF. The DNA of the CDR3 is TGTGCCAGCAGTGAAGTGACAGGGGGTACGAAGGCTGGGGCCAACGTCCTGACTTTC. The gene calls are TRBV6-1 and TRBJ2-6, with 9 bases aligning to TRBD1. V shed 1 base and J 2 bases; nucleotides not matched to a gene: 9. The length of the CDR3 is 19 residues. The germline V gene encodes CDR1 MNHNS and CDR2 SASEGT.

This clone was counted many times. J is TRBJ2-3 and V is TRBV7-2; D may be TRBD2 (6 bases). The V end was cut by 5 bases, the J end by 2 bases, with 17 bases between. Germline V gives CDR1 SGHTA, CDR2 FQGNSA. This CDR3 contains 16 residues. In DNA form, the CDR3 reads TGTGCCAGCAGCCCCCGCCAGGGAGGTGACACAGATACGCAGTATTTT. Protein: CASSPRQGGDTDTQYF.

The rearrangement joins TRBV19 to TRBJ1-2; 9 bases line up with TRBD1. Germline CDR1 and CDR2: LNHDA and SQIVND (reference sequence). CDR3 length equals 14 residues. Trimming took 4 bases from V and 7 from J; bases not matched to a gene: 7. CDR3 sequence: CASSTHMDRGGYTF. The DNA for the CDR3 is TGTGCCAGTAGTACCCACATGGACAGGGGTGGCTACACCTTC.

The V gene is TRBV6-6, the J gene TRBJ1-1; TRBD1 might be the D (5 bases). The CDR3 totals 11 residues. Looked up from germline, CDR1 is MNHNY and CDR2 is SVGAGI (reference sequence). Trimming left V 6 bases short and J 11 bases short, with 13 bases between. DNA of the CDR3: TGTGCCAGCAGCGCCAGGGATGCGGCTTTCTTT. Its translation is CASSARDAAFF.

This clone was counted between two and nine times. The chain couples TRBV30 to TRBJ1-1; the D gene is possibly TRBD1 (6 bases). V shed 5 bases and J shed 7 bases, with 17 bases lying between them. Germline values: CDR1 GTSNPN, CDR2 SVGIG (reference sequence). This CDR3 has 13 residues. The CDR3: CAWALQGIREAFF. CDR3 in DNA: TGTGCCTGGGCCCTGCAGGGGATCCGTGAAGCTTTCTTT.

In DNA form, the CDR3 reads TGCGCCAGTACAGTAAGATCGGGGGATAGCAATCAGCCCCAGCATTTT. It yields the protein CASTVRSGDSNQPQHF. The chain couples TRBV10-1 to TRBJ1-5; TRBD1 might be the D (5 bases). The CDR3 length is 16 residues. CDR1 and CDR2 (germline): WNHNN, SYGVQD (reference sequence). The V and J ends lost 9 bases and 0 bases respectively, with 18 bases between them.

CDR3 in DNA: TGCGCCAGCAGCCTATCGGGTCTGTACTCTGGAAACACCATATATTTT. Protein product: CASSLSGLYSGNTIYF. V usage is TRBV4-1 and J usage is TRBJ1-3; D uncertain. Trimming stripped 4 bases from V and 0 bases from J, with 13 bases between. Germline values: CDR1 MGHRA, CDR2 YSYEKL. The CDR3 covers 16 residues.

V gene TRBV30 combines with J gene TRBJ1-4; 7 bases align to TRBD1. The germline CDR1 and CDR2 sequences are GTSNPN and SVGIG (reference sequence). The ends lost 0 bases at V and 7 bases at J; junction bases unmatched: 8. The CDR3 length is 15 residues. Written as DNA, the CDR3 is TGTGCCTGGAGTGTTCTAGGGGGCGGAGGTGAAAAACTGTTTTTT. Amino acids: CAWSVLGGGGEKLFF. Based on the CDR3 plus reference TRBV30 and TRBJ1-4, the full variable domain is SQTIHQWPATLVQPVGSPLSLECTVEGTSNPNLYWYRQAAGRGLQLLFYSVGIGQISSEVPQNLSASRPQDRQFILSSKKLLLSDSGFYLCAWSVLGGGGEKLFFGSGTQLSVL.

The chain couples TRBV9 to TRBJ1-2; a possible D gene is TRBD1 (6 bases). The V end was cut by 4 bases, the J end by 8 bases, with 18 bases between. Germline CDR1 is SGDLS and CDR2 is YYNGEE. The CDR3 is made up of 14 amino acids. CDR3 bases: TGTGCCAGCAGCACCCAATACAGGGCAGGAGGCTACACCTTC. Its protein product is CASSTQYRAGGYTF. Full variable domain (remainder filled in from reference TRBV9 and TRBJ1-2): DSGVTQTPKHLITATGQRVTLRCSPRSGDLSVYWYQQSLDQGLQFLIQYYNGEERAKGNILERFSAQQFPDLHSELNLSSLELGDSALYFCASSTQYRAGGYTFGSGTRLTVV.

The chain employs TRBV6-1 and TRBJ1-1, with 8 nucleotides matching TRBD1. Unmatched junction bases numbered 4, after V lost 3 bases and J lost 7 bases. Germline values: CDR1 MNHNS, CDR2 SASEGT. The CDR3 runs to 13 residues. DNA of the CDR3: TGTGCCAGCAGTGATGGACAGGGCCTTGAAGCTTTCTTT. It encodes CASSDGQGLEAFF.

This clone showed up just once. This chain joins TRBV5-1 and TRBJ2-1; 11 bases line up with TRBD1. Germline V CDR1 and CDR2: SGHRS, YFSETQ. V shed 4 bases, J shed 9 bases, and the junction held 15 bases outside the gene matches. This CDR3 has 17 residues. CDR3 sequence: CASSPTLGQGVASEQFF. DNA of the CDR3: TGCGCCAGCAGCCCTACCTTGGGACAGGGGGTTGCAAGTGAGCAGTTCTTC.

This clone was detected once. The rearrangement joins TRBV7-8 to TRBJ2-2; D possibly corresponds to TRBD2 (5 bases). The ends were cut back, 8 bases at V and 5 bases at J, with 15 bases in the middle. CDR1 SGHVS and CDR2 FQNEAQ come from the germline V gene. The CDR3 runs to 14 residues. In DNA form, the CDR3 reads TGTGCCAGCCACCCCGAGGACTTTACCGGGGAGCTGTTTTTT. It encodes CASHPEDFTGELFF.

The chain couples TRBV28 to TRBJ2-3; 9 positions agree with TRBD2. Germline-derived CDR1 and CDR2 are MDHEN and SYDVKM. Germline trimming cut 6 bases from V and 4 bases from J; bases unmatched to any gene: 14. CDR3 size: 17 residues. The CDR3 protein is CASSPKGSGRVADTQYF. The DNA for the CDR3 is TGTGCCAGCAGCCCGAAAGGTAGCGGGAGAGTTGCAGATACGCAGTATTTT. The variable domain in full, completed from reference TRBV28 and TRBJ2-3, reads DVKVTQSSRYLVKRTGEKVFLECVQDMDHENMFWYRQDPGLGLRLIYFSYDVKMKEKGDIPEGYSVSREKKERFSLILESASTNQTSMYLCASSPKGSGRVADTQYFGPGTRLTVL.

This clone came up a few times. This chain joins TRBV5-6 and TRBJ1-5; 7 bases map to TRBD1. Trimming at V came to 4 bases and at J to 5 bases, leaving 3 bases not matched to a gene. CDR1 and CDR2 (germline): SGHDT, YYEEEE. CDR3 length: 13 amino acids. The CDR3 DNA sequence: TGTGCCAGCAGCACGGGACAGTATCAGCCCCAGCATTTT. Its protein product is CASSTGQYQPQHF. Based on the CDR3 plus reference TRBV5-6 and TRBJ1-5, the full variable domain is DAGVTQSPTHLIKTRGQQVTLRCSPKSGHDTVSWYQQALGQGPQFIFQYYEEEERQRGNFPDRFSGHQFPNYSSELNVNALLLGDSALYLCASSTGQYQPQHFGDGTRLSIL.